These 13 T cell receptor beta chains were sequenced from one sample in a study of cytomegalovirus exposure and HLA in healthy donors. PCR involved 60 Vbeta and 13 Jbeta primers. Sequencing was performed with immunoSEQ multiplex PCR; in TCRdb, only in-frame clones are kept and a portion is missing. Counted here are about 160,000 clones, around 80% occurring once; the ten biggest clones make up more than 9.5%. The sample taken for sequencing was PBMCs. These receptors all come from a man aged 18-30 years in good health and CMV-seropositive.

The V and J genes are TRBV27 and TRBJ2-7, with a weak D call TRBD1 (7 bases). Germline CDR1 and CDR2: MNHEY and SMNVEV (reference sequence). The CDR3 loop spans 13 amino acids. Between the trimmed V and J ends, which lost 6 bases and 2 bases, there was a span of 11 bases. The chain's CDR3 is CASRRDSPYEQYF. CDR3 sequence (DNA): TGTGCCAGCAGGCGGGACAGCCCCTACGAGCAGTACTTC.

The chain recombines TRBV9 with TRBJ2-1; D is perhaps TRBD2 (5 bases). The length of the CDR3 is 14 residues. V was pared by 0 bases and J by 4 bases, with 8 bases between. CDR1 is SGDLS and CDR2 is YYNGEE in the germline V gene. CDR3: CASSVGLLYNEQFF. CDR3 nucleotide sequence: TGTGCCAGCAGCGTAGGACTACTTTACAATGAGCAGTTCTTC.

V usage is TRBV6-5 and J usage is TRBJ1-1, with D maybe TRBD1 (5 bases). Germline V CDR1 and CDR2: MNHEY, SVGAGI. Trimming cost V 0 bases and J 5 bases, with 13 bases left between them. The CDR3 spans 15 residues. The CDR3 region has the DNA TGTGCCAGCAGTTACTCGACACAGGCAGCTACTGAAGCTTTCTTT. It encodes CASSYSTQAATEAFF.

The chain uses TRBV6-6 and TRBJ1-1; D not resolved. The length of the CDR3 is 12 residues. In germline, CDR1 is MNHNY, CDR2 SVGAGI (reference sequence). Trimming stripped 7 bases from V and 6 bases from J, with 12 bases between. The CDR3: CASKLRQAEAFF. Written as DNA, the CDR3 is TGTGCCAGCAAGCTACGTCAGGCTGAAGCTTTCTTT.

This clone was seen just once. The rearrangement links TRBV18 to TRBJ1-1; weak D call: TRBD1 (6 bases). CDR3 length equals 15 residues. Germline V gene data show CDR1 as KGHSH and CDR2 as LQKENI. V shed 3 bases and J shed 4 bases, with 15 bases lying between them. The CDR3 here is CASSPRGAAGTEAFF. In DNA form, the CDR3 reads TGTGCCAGCTCACCCAGGGGCGCGGCTGGCACTGAAGCTTTCTTT.

DNA for the CDR3: TGTGCCAGCAGTGAAAAGACTGTTAGGTGGCATTTT. The encoded protein is CASSEKTVRWHF. The chain uses TRBV2 and TRBJ1-5, with D uncertain. Germline loops: CDR1 SNHLY, CDR2 FYNNEI. V gave up 2 bases and J gave up 15 bases, with 14 bases separating them. This CDR3 contains 12 residues.

This clone was picked up a small number of times. The genes are TRBV2 and TRBJ2-1, with TRBD2 matching over 7 bases. The CDR3 length is 13 residues. J lost 4 bases, V lost 6 bases, and 3 bases had no gene match. CDR1 SNHLY and CDR2 FYNNEI come from the germline V gene. The CDR3 region is CASRGEGYNEQFF. The CDR3 coding sequence is TGTGCCAGCAGGGGGGAGGGGTACAATGAGCAGTTCTTC.

The chain joins TRBV2 to TRBJ2-7, with D perhaps matching TRBD1 (6 bases). The CDR3 runs to 17 residues. Germline CDR1 is SNHLY and CDR2 is FYNNEI. The V gene lost 5 bases and the J gene lost 0 bases, with 20 bases spanning the gap. CDR3 region: CASSPSRTVEGSYEQYF. In DNA form, the CDR3 reads TGTGCCAGCAGTCCTTCTCGGACAGTCGAGGGCTCCTACGAGCAGTACTTC. The full variable domain, with the rest looked up from reference TRBV2 and TRBJ2-7, is EPEVTQTPSHQVTQMGQEVILRCVPISNHLYFYWYRQILGQKVEFLVSFYNNEISEKSEIFDDQFSVERPDGSNFTLKIRSTKLEDSAMYFCASSPSRTVEGSYEQYFGPGTRLTVT.

V gene TRBV6-5 combines with J gene TRBJ1-1; D gene ambiguous. The ends were cut back, 2 bases at V and 2 bases at J, with 12 bases in the middle. The CDR3 has 15 amino acids. Looked up from germline, CDR1 is MNHEY and CDR2 is SVGAGI. CDR3 DNA sequence: TGTGCCAGCAGTTACGGTTTTACAGTAAACACTGAAGCTTTCTTT. This translates into CASSYGFTVNTEAFF.

This chain links TRBV7-2 with TRBJ1-6; 9 bases agree with TRBD1. The ends lost 6 bases at V and 6 bases at J; junction bases unmatched: 9. Per germline, CDR1 SGHTA and CDR2 FQGNSA. CDR3 length: 16 amino acids. The CDR3 nucleotides are TGTGCCAGCAGTTTTGACAGGGGGATTAGTAATTCACCCCTCCACTTT. Protein product: CASSFDRGISNSPLHF.

The chain joins TRBV29-1 to TRBJ2-4, with TRBD2 identical over 14 bases. Germline V lookup: CDR1 SQVTM, CDR2 ANQGSEA. This CDR3 is 18 amino acids long. With V trimmed by 0 bases and J by 3 bases, 7 bases remained unmatched. DNA for the CDR3: TGCAGCGTTGAAGAGACTAGCGGGAGGGGAATGGGCAAAAACATTCAGTACTTC. Its translation is CSVEETSGRGMGKNIQYF.

This chain links TRBV5-4 with TRBJ2-3; 13 bases match TRBD2. Trimming removed 0 bases from V and 5 bases from J; junction bases left unmatched: 6. This CDR3 is 17 amino acids long. CDR1 and CDR2 (germline): SGHNT, YYREEE (reference sequence). The CDR3 DNA follows: TGTGCCAGCAGCTTGGGTACTAGCGGGGGGGCACGAGATACGCAGTATTTT. This encodes CASSLGTSGGARDTQYF.

This chain links TRBV10-1 with TRBJ2-7, with 7 nucleotides matching TRBD1. J lost 4 bases, V lost 6 bases, and 30 bases had no gene match. From germline, CDR1 is WNHNN and CDR2 SYGVQD (reference sequence). This CDR3 has 21 residues. CDR3 protein: CASRYQRQGSDLPFPSYEQYF. Written as DNA, the CDR3 is TGCGCCAGCAGATACCAGAGACAGGGTTCGGACTTGCCATTTCCCAGTTACGAGCAGTACTTC.